This T cell receptor (beta chain) was profiled in a study of blood T cell repertoires in COVID-19. Study in general: PBMCs, B-cell-depleted T cells, or T cells provided the cDNA or gDNA that made up the material.

Here immunoSEQ multiplex PCR was the method, and the copy in TCRdb shows in-frame clones only, minus some. The table has around 260,000 clones, around 89% seen once; the top ten hold around 0.84%. Germline assignment: CDR1 SNHLY and CDR2 FYNNEI. There are 14 residues in the CDR3. J was trimmed by 2 bases and V by 8 bases; bases with no gene match: 7. The V call is TRBV2, the J call TRBJ1-1; 8 positions match TRBD1. The receptor was derived from a man under 40 with acute or convalescent COVID-19. Sequencing input: peripheral blood. The CDR3, as DNA: TGTGCCAGCTCGATCCAGGGGGCTAACACTGAAGCTTTCTTT. Its translation is CASSIQGANTEAFF. The full variable domain, rest sourced from reference TRBV2 and TRBJ1-1, is EPEVTQTPSHQVTQMGQEVILRCVPISNHLYFYWYRQILGQKVEFLVSFYNNEISEKSEIFDDQFSVERPDGSNFTLKIRSTKLEDSAMYFCASSIQGANTEAFFGQGTRLTVV.